This T cell receptor beta chain came from a study of T-cell memory formation after mild COVID-19. Study-wide context: TCR clusters were mostly donor specific.

Comment on this clonotype: No antigen is known for it.

Findings and limits, study-wide: Among clones contracting day 15 to 85, CD4/CD8 was balanced, whereas later expanders leaned CD4+.

Germline V gives CDR1 SEHNR, CDR2 FQNEAQ (reference sequence). V was shortened by 0 bases and J by 0 bases, with 6 bases between the two germline ends. CDR3 size: 15 residues. The authors produced TCR alpha and TCR beta cDNA libraries with sample barcodes and UMIs by 5'RACE using constant-segment primers. TCRdb redid the calling of the 5' RACE reads with MiXCR, one entry per CDR3 protein. The sample holds under 550,000 distinct CDR3 sequences, around a sixth seen once. The J gene is TRBJ2-1, the V gene TRBV7-9; D not resolved. The sequence came from an adult woman who had mild COVID-19 (a few samples of this study predate the infection). Cell type and time point are not known. What was sequenced was PBMCs or a T cell subset sorted from them (not recorded which). CDR3 DNA: TGTGCCAGCAGCTTAGCTCCCTACTCCTACAATGAGCAGTTCTTC. Translated: CASSLAPYSYNEQFF.